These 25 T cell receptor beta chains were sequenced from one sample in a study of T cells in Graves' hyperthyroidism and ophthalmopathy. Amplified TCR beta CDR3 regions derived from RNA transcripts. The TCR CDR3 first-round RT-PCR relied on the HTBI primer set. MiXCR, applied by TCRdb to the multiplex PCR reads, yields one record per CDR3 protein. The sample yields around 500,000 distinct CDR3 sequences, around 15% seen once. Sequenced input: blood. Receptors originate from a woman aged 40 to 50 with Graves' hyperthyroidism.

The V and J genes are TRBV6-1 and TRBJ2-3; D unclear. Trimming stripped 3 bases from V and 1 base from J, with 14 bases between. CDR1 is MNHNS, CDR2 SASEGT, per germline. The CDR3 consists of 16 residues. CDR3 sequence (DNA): TGTGCCAGCAGTGATATGATGAATGAGGGCACAGATACGCAGTATTTT. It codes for CASSDMMNEGTDTQYF.

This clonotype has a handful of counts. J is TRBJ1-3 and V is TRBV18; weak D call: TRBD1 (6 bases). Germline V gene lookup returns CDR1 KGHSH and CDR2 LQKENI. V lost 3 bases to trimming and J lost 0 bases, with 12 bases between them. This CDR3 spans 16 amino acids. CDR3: CASSPGGQLSGNTIYF. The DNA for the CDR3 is TGTGCCAGCTCACCCGGGGGACAACTCTCTGGAAACACCATATATTTT.

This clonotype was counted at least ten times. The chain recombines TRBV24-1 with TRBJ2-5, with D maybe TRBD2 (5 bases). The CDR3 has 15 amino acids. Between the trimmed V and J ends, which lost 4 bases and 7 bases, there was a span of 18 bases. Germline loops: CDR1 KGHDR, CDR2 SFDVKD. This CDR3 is CATSDPKGVFGTQYF. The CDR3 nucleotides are TGTGCCACCAGTGACCCCAAGGGAGTTTTCGGGACCCAGTACTTC.

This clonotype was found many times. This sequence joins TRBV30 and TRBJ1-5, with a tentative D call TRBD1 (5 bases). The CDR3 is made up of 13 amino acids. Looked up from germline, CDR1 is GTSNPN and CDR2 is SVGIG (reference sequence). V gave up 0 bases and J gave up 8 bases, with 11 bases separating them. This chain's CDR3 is CAWSVGPFKPQHF. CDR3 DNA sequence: TGTGCCTGGAGTGTGGGGCCCTTCAAGCCCCAGCATTTT.

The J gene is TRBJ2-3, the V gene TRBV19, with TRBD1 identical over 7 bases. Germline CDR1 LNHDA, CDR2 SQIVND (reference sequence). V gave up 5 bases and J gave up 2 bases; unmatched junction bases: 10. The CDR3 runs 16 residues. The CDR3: CASSSWDSVDTDTQYF. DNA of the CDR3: TGTGCCAGTAGTTCGTGGGACAGCGTTGACACAGATACGCAGTATTTT. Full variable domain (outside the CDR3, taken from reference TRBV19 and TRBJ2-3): DGGITQSPKYLFRKEGQNVTLSCEQNLNHDAMYWYRQDPGQGLRLIYYSQIVNDFQKGDIAEGYSVSREKKESFPLTVTSAQKNPTAFYLCASSSWDSVDTDTQYFGPGTRLTVL.

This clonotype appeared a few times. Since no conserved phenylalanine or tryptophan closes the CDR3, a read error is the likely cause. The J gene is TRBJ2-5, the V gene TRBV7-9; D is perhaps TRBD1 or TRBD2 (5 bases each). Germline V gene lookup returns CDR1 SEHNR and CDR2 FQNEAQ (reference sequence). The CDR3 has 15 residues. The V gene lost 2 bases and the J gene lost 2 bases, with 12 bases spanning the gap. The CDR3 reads CASSLSGPTQETQYL. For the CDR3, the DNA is TGTGCCAGCAGCTTATCGGGACCGACACAAGAGACCCAGTACTTA.

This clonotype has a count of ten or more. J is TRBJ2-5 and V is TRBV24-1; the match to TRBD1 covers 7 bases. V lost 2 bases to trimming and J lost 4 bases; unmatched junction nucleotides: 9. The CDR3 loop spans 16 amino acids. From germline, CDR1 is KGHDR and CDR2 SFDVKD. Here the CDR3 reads CATSDWTRQGVETQYF. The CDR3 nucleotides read TGTGCCACCAGTGATTGGACCAGACAGGGAGTAGAGACCCAGTACTTC.

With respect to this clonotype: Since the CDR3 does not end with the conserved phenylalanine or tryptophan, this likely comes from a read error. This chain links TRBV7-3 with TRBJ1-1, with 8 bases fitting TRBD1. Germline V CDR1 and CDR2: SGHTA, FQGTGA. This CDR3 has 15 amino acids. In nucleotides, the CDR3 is TGCGCCAGCAGCCAAACAGGGGGGAGCAGCACTGAAGCTTTCGTT. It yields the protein CASSQTGGSSTEAFV.

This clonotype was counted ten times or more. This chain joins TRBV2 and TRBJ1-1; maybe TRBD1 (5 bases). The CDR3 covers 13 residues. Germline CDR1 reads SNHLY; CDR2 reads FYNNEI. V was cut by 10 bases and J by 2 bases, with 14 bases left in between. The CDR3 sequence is CATIFGQNTEAFF. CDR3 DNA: TGTGCCACCATTTTTGGACAAAACACTGAAGCTTTCTTT.

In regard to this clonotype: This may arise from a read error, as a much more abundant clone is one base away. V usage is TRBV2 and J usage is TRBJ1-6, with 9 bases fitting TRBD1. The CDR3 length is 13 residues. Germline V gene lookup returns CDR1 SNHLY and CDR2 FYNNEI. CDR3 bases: TGTGTCAGCTCAGGGACAGGGTCTTCACCCCTCCACTTT. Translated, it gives CVSSGTGSSPLHF.

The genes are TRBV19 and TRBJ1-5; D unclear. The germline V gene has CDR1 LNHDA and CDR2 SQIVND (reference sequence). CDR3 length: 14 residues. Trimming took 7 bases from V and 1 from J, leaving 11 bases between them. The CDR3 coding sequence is TGTGCCAGTAAGAGGGAAAAGAGCAATCAGCCCCAGCATTTT. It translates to CASKREKSNQPQHF.

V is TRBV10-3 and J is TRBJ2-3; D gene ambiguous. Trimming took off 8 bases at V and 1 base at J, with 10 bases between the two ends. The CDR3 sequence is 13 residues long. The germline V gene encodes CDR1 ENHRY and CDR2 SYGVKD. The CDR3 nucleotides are TGTGCCATCCAGGTGGGCCGCACAGATACGCAGTATTTT. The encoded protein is CAIQVGRTDTQYF.

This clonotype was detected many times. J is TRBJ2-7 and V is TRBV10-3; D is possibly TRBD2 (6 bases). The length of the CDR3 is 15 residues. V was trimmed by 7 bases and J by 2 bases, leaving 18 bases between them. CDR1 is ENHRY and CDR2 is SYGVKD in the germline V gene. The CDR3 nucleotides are TGTGCCATCAACCCCACCGGGACTGAGGCCTACGAGCAGTACTTC. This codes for CAINPTGTEAYEQYF.

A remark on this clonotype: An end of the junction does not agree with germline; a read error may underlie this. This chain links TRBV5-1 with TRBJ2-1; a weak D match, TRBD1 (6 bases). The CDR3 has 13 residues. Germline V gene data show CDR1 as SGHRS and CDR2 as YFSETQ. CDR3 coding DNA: TGCGTCAGCAGCAGGACAGATTACAATGAGCAGTTCTTC. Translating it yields CVSSRTDYNEQFF.

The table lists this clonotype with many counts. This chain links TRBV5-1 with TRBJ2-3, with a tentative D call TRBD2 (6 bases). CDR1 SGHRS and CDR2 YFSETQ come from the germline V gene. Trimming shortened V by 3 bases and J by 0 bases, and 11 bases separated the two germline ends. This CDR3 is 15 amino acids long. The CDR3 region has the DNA TGCGCCAGCAGCTGGAGGGAAGGGAGCACAGATACGCAGTATTTT. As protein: CASSWREGSTDTQYF. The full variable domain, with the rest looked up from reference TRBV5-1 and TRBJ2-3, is KAGVTQTPRYLIKTRGQQVTLSCSPISGHRSVSWYQQTPGQGLQFLFEYFSETQRNKGNFPGRFSGRQFSNSRSEMNVSTLELGDSALYLCASSWREGSTDTQYFGPGTRLTVL.

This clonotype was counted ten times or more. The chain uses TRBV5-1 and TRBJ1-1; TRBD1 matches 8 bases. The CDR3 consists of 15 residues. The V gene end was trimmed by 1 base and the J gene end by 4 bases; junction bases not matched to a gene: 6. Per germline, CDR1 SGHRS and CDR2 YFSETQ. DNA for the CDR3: TGCGCCAGCAGCTTGTTATCCGGACAGGGCACTGAAGCTTTCTTT. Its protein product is CASSLLSGQGTEAFF.

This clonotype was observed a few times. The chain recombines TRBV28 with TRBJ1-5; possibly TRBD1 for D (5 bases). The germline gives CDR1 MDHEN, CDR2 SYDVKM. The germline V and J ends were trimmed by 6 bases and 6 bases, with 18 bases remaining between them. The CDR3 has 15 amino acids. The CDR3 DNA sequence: TGTGCCAGCAGGATAAACCGGGACCCGAGTCAGCCCCAGCATTTT. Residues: CASRINRDPSQPQHF.

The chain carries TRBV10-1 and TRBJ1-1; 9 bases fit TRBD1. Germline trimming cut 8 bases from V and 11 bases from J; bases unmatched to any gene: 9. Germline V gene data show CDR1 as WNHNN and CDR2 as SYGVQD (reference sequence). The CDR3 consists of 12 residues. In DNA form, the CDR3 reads TGCGCCAGCCGATCGGGACAGGGCGATGCTTTCTTT. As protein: CASRSGQGDAFF.

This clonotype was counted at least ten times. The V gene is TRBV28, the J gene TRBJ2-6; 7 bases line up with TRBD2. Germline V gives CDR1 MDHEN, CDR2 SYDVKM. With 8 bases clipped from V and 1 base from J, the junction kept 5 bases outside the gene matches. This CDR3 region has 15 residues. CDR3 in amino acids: CASGGGRSGANVLTF. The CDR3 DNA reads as TGTGCCAGCGGGGGAGGGAGATCTGGGGCCAACGTCCTGACTTTC.

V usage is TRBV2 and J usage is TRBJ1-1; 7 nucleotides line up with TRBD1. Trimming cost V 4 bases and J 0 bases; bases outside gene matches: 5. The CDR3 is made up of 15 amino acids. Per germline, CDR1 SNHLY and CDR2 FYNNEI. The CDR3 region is CASSALQGLNTEAFF. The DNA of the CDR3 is TGTGCCAGCAGTGCCTTACAGGGGTTGAACACTGAAGCTTTCTTT.

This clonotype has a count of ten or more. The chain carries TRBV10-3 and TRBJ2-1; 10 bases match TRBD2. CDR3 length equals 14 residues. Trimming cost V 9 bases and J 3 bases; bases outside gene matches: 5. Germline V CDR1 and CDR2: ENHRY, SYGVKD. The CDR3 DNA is TGTGCCATGGGGCTAGCGGGAGACTACAATGAGCAGTTCTTC. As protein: CAMGLAGDYNEQFF.

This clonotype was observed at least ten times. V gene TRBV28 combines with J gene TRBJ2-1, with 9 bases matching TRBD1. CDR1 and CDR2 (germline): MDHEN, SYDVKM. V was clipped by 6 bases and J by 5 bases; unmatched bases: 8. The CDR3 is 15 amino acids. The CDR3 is CASRYQQGADNEQFF. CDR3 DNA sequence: TGTGCCAGCAGATATCAACAGGGGGCCGACAATGAGCAGTTCTTC.

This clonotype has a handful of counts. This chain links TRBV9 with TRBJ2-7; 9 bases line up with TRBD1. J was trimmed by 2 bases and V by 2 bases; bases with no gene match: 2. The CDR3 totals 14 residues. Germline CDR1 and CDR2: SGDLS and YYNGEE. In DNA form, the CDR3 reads TGTGCCAGCAGCGTGGGACAGGGCCCCTACGAGCAGTACTTC. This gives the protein CASSVGQGPYEQYF.

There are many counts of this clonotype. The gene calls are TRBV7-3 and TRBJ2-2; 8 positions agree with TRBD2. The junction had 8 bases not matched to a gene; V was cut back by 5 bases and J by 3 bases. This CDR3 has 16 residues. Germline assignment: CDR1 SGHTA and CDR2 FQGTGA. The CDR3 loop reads CASSPGLARDTGELFF. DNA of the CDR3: TGTGCCAGCAGCCCTGGACTAGCTCGAGACACCGGGGAGCTGTTTTTT.

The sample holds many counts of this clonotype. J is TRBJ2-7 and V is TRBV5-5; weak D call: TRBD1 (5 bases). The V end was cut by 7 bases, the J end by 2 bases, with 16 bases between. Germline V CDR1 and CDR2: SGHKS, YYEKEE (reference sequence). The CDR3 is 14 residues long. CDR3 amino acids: CASALSQGAYEQYF. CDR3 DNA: TGTGCCAGCGCGTTGAGCCAGGGTGCCTACGAGCAGTACTTC. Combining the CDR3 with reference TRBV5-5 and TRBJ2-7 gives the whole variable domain DAGVTQSPTHLIKTRGQQVTLRCSPISGHKSVSWYQQVLGQGPQFIFQYYEKEERGRGNFPDRFSARQFPNYSSELNVNALLLGDSALYLCASALSQGAYEQYFGPGTRLTVT.